Here is one T cell receptor beta chain with its context. This clonotype has just a few counts. The target of this receptor is not known. No base qualities exist here, and no much larger clone lies one base off it. Every donor in the study was a healthy Caucasian. In the germline V gene, CDR1 corresponds to SGHTA and CDR2 to FQGNSA. The V and J ends are trimmed by 2 bases and 2 bases, leaving 12 bases between them. The CDR3 measures 15 amino acids from cysteine to phenylalanine. Only the CDR3 region is kept as DNA, spanning 45 bases read in frame from base 1. The data derive from a study of identical twins (dated by TCRdb to 2016 to 2017). About the full investigation: The study deep-sequenced TCR alpha and beta repertoires from monozygotic twins, unrelated adults of various ages and cord blood to test whether fetal clonotypes persist. Replicate twin experiments were performed at different times using different library preparation protocols to rule out contamination. General study outcomes and caveats: Out-of-frame TCR alpha sequences shared between twins showed an excess of low generation-probability sequences compared with coincidental sharing between unrelated individuals. Because the same donors could not be followed over many years, the conclusions depended on cross-sectional statistical analysis. Out-of-frame TCR alpha sharing in monozygotic twins was systematically underestimated by recombination models, whereas sharing between unrelated individuals was in agreement with the recombination models. Fewer insertions were carried by abundant cord blood beta clonotypes; a weaker similar trend was observed in young adult naive repertoires, while no such trend was observed in memory repertoires. Zero-insertion analyses could be partly confounded by invariant T cells such as MAIT and iNKT, although diverse VJ usage argued against such confounding for most clonotypes. In beta out-of-frame sequences, excess twin sharing was weaker, because having fewer shared sequences lowered the signal-to-noise ratio.

Library generation was performed with 5' RACE. Instrument on record: Illumina HiSeq 2000. A universal primer binding site was added through template switching, and the final cDNA carried a unique molecular identifier so that TCR cDNA molecules could be counted accurately. First-strand cDNA for TCR alpha and beta chains was synthesized from specific primers in the conserved constant-segment region. To control for contamination, every cDNA library carried two barcodes: a SMART-Mk sample barcode plus Illumina barcodes. TruSeq adapter sequences, together with Illumina sample barcodes, were added in two successive PCR steps. Sequencing of the TCR alpha and beta cDNA libraries was done on the Illumina HiSeq platform using custom primers. Concerning the study's data processing: MiGEC processed the raw reads to extract unique molecular identifiers, while MiXCR was used to determine the CDR3 positions. Recombination models were inferred per individual with the repgenHMM and IGoR tools using an EM algorithm. The tcR package in R was used for shared clonotype analysis, with sharing normalized by the product of cloneset sizes. Out-of-frame nonproductive sequences were analyzed to study raw recombination free of thymic and clonal selection effects. TCRdb trimmed public reads at Q25 via fastp, called clones via MiXCR and kept in-frame beta chains. All rows with the same CDR3 protein become a single entry with the most common DNA and genes. These V and J calls rely on TCRdb rather than the paper's analysis. The sample table contains 1.5 million to 2 million distinct CDR3 sequences; only one count was recorded for about 31% of them. The ten most abundant clones make up more than 0.25% of the sample.

The TCR comes from a newborn girl in good health. Here the chain combines TRBV7-2 and TRBJ2-5; the D gene is perhaps TRBD2, from 6 matching bases. The specimen sequenced was cord blood. The nucleotide sequence reads as follows: TGTGCCAGCAGCTTATCGCGGGGTAATCAAGAGACCCAGTACTTC. It codes for CASSLSRGNQETQYF.